This T cell receptor (beta chain) was observed in a study of Graves' ophthalmopathy and Graves' hyperthyroidism. General observations from the study: Thyroid clonotypes that were expanded above 0.001 frequency mostly also appeared in blood. Built on 13 signatures, a model told ophthalmopathy apart from stable hyperthyroidism with about 85% sensitivity and 75% to 82% specificity.

Presentation of ophthalmopathy in the donors involved moderate-to-severe activity, CAS ≥3, NOSPECS ≥4 and a duration under 3 months. Certain patients, namely those with other autoimmune diseases, uncontrolled infections, pregnancy or lactation, were excluded. This clonotype turned up a few times. Antigen specificity is unknown. The germline CDR1 and CDR2 sequences are SEHNR and FQNEAQ (reference sequence). The CDR3 has 17 amino acids. J lost 2 bases, V lost 6 bases, and 8 bases had no gene match. Amplified TCR beta CDR3 regions were obtained using RNA transcripts as template. HTBI primers served in a first-round RT-PCR, which a second-round multiplex PCR followed. Each CDR3 protein gets one entry after TCRdb re-called the multiplex PCR reads with MiXCR. The table has almost 750,000 distinct CDR3 sequences, 40% seen once; the top ten hold roughly 45%.

The rearrangement joins TRBV7-9 to TRBJ2-2, with 11 positions matching TRBD2. Sequencing input: peripheral blood. This receptor was identified in an adult man with Graves' ophthalmopathy. The CDR3 is CASSSVSGGANTGELFF. DNA for the CDR3: TGTGCCAGCAGTAGCGTTAGCGGGGGGGCTAACACCGGGGAGCTGTTTTTT.